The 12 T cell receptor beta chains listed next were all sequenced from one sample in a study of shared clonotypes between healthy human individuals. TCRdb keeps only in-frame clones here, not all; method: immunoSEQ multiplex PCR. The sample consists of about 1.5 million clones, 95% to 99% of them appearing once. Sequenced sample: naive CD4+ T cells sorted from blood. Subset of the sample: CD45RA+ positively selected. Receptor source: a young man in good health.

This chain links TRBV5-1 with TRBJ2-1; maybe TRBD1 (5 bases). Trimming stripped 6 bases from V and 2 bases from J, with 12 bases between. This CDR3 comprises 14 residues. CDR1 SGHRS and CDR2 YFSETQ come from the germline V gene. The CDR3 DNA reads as TGCGCCAGCAAGGTGACAGACGCCTACAATGAGCAGTTCTTC. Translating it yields CASKVTDAYNEQFF.

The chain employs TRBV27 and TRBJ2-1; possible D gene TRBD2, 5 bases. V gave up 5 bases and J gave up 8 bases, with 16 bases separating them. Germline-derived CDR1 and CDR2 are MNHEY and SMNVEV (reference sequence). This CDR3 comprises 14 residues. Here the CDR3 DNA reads TGTGCCAGCAGTCAACTAGATATAGAGGATGAGCAGTTCTTC. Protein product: CASSQLDIEDEQFF.

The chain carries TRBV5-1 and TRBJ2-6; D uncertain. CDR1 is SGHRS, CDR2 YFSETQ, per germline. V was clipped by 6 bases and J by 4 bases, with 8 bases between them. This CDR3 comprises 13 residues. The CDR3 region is CASMLSGANVLTF. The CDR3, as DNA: TGCGCCAGCATGCTGTCCGGGGCCAACGTCCTGACTTTC. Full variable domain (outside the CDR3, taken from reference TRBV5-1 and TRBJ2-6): KAGVTQTPRYLIKTRGQQVTLSCSPISGHRSVSWYQQTPGQGLQFLFEYFSETQRNKGNFPGRFSGRQFSNSRSEMNVSTLELGDSALYLCASMLSGANVLTFGAGSRLTVL.

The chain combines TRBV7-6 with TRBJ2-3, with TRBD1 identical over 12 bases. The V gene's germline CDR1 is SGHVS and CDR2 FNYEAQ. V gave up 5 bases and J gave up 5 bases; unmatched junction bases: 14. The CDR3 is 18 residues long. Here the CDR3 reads CASSRLGTGQGALDTQYF. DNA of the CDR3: TGTGCCAGCAGCCGTTTGGGGACGGGACAGGGGGCACTAGATACGCAGTATTTT. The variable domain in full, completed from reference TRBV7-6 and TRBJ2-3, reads GAGVSQSPRYKVTKRGQDVALRCDPISGHVSLYWYRQALGQGPEFLTYFNYEAQQDKSGLPNDRFSAERPEGSISTLTIQRTEQRDSAMYRCASSRLGTGQGALDTQYFGPGTRLTVL.

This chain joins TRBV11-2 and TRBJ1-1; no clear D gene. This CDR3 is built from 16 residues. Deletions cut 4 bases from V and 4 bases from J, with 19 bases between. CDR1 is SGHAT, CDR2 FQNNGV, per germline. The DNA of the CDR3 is TGTGCCAGCAGCTCCGGTTTCGTAGCCATCAGCACTGAAGCTTTCTTT. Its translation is CASSSGFVAISTEAFF.

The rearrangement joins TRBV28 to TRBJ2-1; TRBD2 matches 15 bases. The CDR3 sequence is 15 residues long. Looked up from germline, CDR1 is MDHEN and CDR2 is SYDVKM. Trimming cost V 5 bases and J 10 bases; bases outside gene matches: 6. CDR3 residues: CASSTGLAGGFEQFF. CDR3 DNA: TGTGCCAGCAGTACGGGACTAGCGGGAGGTTTCGAGCAGTTCTTC. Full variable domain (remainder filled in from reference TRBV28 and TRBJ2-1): DVKVTQSSRYLVKRTGEKVFLECVQDMDHENMFWYRQDPGLGLRLIYFSYDVKMKEKGDIPEGYSVSREKKERFSLILESASTNQTSMYLCASSTGLAGGFEQFFGPGTRLTVL.

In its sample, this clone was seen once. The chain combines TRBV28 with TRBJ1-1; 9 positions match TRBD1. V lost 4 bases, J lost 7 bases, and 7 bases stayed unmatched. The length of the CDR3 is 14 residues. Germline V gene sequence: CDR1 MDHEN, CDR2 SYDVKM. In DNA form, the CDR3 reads TGTGCCAGCAGTTCCCCCGGGACAGGGATTGAAGCTTTCTTT. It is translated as CASSSPGTGIEAFF.

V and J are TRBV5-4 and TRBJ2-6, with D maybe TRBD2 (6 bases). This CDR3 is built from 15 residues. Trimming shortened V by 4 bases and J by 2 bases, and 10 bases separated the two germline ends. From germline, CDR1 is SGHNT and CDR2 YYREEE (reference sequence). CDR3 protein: CASSRLVAGANVLTF. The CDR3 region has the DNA TGTGCCAGCAGCCGACTAGTTGCTGGGGCCAACGTCCTGACTTTC.

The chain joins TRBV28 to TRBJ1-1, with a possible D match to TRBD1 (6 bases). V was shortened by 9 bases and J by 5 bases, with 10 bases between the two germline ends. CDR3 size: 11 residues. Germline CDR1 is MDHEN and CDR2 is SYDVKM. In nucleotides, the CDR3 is TGTGCCAGTTCAGGGGCGACTGAAGCTTTCTTT. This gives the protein CASSGATEAFF.

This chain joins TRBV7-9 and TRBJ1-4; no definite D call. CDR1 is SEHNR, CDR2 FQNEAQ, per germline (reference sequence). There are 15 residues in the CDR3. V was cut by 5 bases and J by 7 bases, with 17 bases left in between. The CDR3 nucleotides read TGTGCCAGCAGCCCCCCAGGAGGCTTGACTGAAAAACTGTTTTTT. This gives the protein CASSPPGGLTEKLFF.

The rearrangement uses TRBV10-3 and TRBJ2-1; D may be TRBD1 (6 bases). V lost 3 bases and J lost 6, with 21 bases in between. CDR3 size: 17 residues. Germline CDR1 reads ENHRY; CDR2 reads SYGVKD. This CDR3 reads CAISDPQGSLSRNEQFF. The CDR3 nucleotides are TGTGCCATCAGTGACCCCCAGGGGAGTTTATCGCGCAATGAGCAGTTCTTC.

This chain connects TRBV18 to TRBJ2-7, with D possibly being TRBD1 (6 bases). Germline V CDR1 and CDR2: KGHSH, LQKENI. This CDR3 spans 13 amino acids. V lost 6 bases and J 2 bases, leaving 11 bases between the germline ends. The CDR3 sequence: CASSLSGAYEQYF. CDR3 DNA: TGTGCCAGCTCCCTGTCAGGGGCCTACGAGCAGTACTTC.